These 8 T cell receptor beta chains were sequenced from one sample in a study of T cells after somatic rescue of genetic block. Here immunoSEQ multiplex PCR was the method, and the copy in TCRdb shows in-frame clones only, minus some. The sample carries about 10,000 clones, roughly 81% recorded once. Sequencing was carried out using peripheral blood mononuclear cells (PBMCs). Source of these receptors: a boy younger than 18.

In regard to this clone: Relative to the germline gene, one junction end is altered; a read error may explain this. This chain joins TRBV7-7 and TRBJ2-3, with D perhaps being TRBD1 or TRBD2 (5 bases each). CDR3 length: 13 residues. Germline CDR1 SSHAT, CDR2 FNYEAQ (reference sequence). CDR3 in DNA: TGTGCTAGCAGCTTATTGGGGGCAGATACGCAGTATTTT. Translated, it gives CASSLLGADTQYF.

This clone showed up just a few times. CDR3 in DNA: TGTGCCAGCAGTTTATACCCCACGGCTAGCGGCTACGAGCAGTACTTC. Amino acid sequence: CASSLYPTASGYEQYF. The chain employs TRBV27 and TRBJ2-7, with TRBD2 identical over 7 bases. The CDR3 runs to 16 residues. V was pared by 1 base and J by 3 bases, with 9 bases of the junction left unmatched. The germline V gene encodes CDR1 MNHEY and CDR2 SMNVEV (reference sequence).

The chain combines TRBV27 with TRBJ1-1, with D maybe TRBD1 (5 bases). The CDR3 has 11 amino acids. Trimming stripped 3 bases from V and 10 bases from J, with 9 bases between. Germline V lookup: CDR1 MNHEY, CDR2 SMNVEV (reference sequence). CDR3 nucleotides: TGTGCCAGCAGTTTGGGGGGAAGAGCTTTCTTT. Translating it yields CASSLGGRAFF.

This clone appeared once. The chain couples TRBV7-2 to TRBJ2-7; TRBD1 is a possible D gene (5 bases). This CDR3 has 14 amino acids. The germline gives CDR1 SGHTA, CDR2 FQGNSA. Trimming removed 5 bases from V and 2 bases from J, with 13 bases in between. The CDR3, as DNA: TGTGCCAGCAGCGCATCAAGGGGTCCCTACGAGCAGTACTTC. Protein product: CASSASRGPYEQYF. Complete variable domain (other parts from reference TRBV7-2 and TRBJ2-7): GAGVSQSPSNKVTEKGKDVELRCDPISGHTALYWYRQSLGQGLEFLIYFQGNSAPDKSGLPSDRFSAERTGGSVSTLTIQRTQQEDSAVYLCASSASRGPYEQYFGPGTRLTVT.

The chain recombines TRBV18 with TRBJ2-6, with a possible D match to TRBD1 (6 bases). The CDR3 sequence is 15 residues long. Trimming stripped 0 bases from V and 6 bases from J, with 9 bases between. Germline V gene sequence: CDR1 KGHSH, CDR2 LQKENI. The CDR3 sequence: CASSPPKGQANVLTF. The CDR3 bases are TGTGCCAGCTCACCACCAAAGGGACAGGCCAACGTCCTGACTTTC.

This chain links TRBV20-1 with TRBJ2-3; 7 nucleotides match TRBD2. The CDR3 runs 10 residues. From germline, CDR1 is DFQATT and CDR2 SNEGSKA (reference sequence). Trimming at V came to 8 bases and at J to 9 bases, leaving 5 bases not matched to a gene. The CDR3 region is CSLTSVTQYF. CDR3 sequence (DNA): TGCAGTCTAACTAGCGTCACGCAGTATTTT.

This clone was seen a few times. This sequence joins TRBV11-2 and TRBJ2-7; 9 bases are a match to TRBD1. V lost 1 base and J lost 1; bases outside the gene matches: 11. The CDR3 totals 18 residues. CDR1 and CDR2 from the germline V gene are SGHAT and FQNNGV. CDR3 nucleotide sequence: TGTGCCAGCAGCTTAGGACAGGGGGACCAGCGGATTTCCTACGAGCAGTACTTC. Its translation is CASSLGQGDQRISYEQYF. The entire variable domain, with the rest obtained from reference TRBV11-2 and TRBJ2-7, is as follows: EAGVAQSPRYKIIEKRQSVAFWCNPISGHATLYWYQQILGQGPKLLIQFQNNGVVDDSQLPKDRFSAERLKGVDSTLKIQPAKLEDSAVYLCASSLGQGDQRISYEQYFGPGTRLTVT.

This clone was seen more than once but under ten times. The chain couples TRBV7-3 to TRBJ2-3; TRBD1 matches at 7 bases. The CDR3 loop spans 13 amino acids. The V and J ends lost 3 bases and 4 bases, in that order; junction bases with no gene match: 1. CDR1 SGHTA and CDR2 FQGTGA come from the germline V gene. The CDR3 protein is CASSFQGADTQYF. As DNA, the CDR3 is TGTGCCAGCAGCTTCCAGGGGGCAGATACGCAGTATTTT.